These T cell receptor beta chains were read from a single sample in a study of blood T cell repertoires in COVID-19. Method: immunoSEQ multiplex PCR; TCRdb's copy keeps in-frame clones and lacks some. The sample contains some 300,000 clones, nearly 90% of which appear only once. The specimen was peripheral blood. The receptors here all came from a woman aged 40 to 55 with COVID-19, enrolled during active disease. Both conserved end residues are part of each CDR3. The order of the fields is D gene, V gene, clone size, J gene, CDR3 DNA, CDR3 protein. A D gene is named only where the DNA matches it firmly. A row's size may be missing; if present it is once, few, many or a size class.

d_call: TRBD2
v_call: TRBV6-2/TRBV6-3
clone_size: -
j_call: TRBJ2-3
cdr3_nt: TGTGCCAGCAGTTGGGCTAGCGGGGCCTCTAGCACAGATACGCAGTATTTT
cdr3_aa: CASSWASGASSTDTQYF

d_call: TRBD1
v_call: TRBV15
clone_size: -
j_call: TRBJ1-2
cdr3_nt: TGTGCCACCAGCAGAGAATACAGGGGGGAAGGCTACACCTTC
cdr3_aa: CATSREYRGEGYTF

d_call: TRBD1
v_call: TRBV5-8
clone_size: -
j_call: TRBJ1-5
cdr3_nt: TGTGCCAGCAGCTTGGCAAGAGGCAGGGGGAGCCATCGGGATCAGCCCCAGCATTTT
cdr3_aa: CASSLARGRGSHRDQPQHF

d_call: TRBD1
v_call: TRBV29-1
clone_size: -
j_call: TRBJ2-5
cdr3_nt: TGCAGCGTTGAGGGTGGACAGGGGGTGGGAGAAGAGACCCAGTACTTC
cdr3_aa: CSVEGGQGVGEETQYF

d_call: -
v_call: TRBV4-1
clone_size: -
j_call: TRBJ1-4
cdr3_nt: TGCGCCAGCAACCAGACTGACAGTACGCGATTGGAAAAACTGTTTTTT
cdr3_aa: CASNQTDSTRLEKLFF

d_call: -
v_call: TRBV15
clone_size: -
j_call: TRBJ2-1
cdr3_nt: TGTGCCACCAGCTTCTCTGGGGGCGCTTACAATGAGCAGTTCTTC
cdr3_aa: CATSFSGGAYNEQFF

d_call: TRBD1
v_call: TRBV19
clone_size: -
j_call: TRBJ2-1
cdr3_nt: TGTGCCAGTGCAGAAGACCGGACAGGCCCCTACAATGAGCAGTTCTTC
cdr3_aa: CASAEDRTGPYNEQFF

d_call: TRBD2
v_call: TRBV7-3
clone_size: -
j_call: TRBJ2-1
cdr3_nt: TGTGCCAGCAGACAAACTAGCGCGAGTTACAATGAGCAGTTCTTC
cdr3_aa: CASRQTSASYNEQFF

d_call: -
v_call: TRBV30
clone_size: -
j_call: TRBJ2-7
cdr3_nt: TGTGCCTGGAGTGTAGGAGGGGTAGGTCTTTTC
cdr3_aa: CAWSVGGVGLF

d_call: TRBD1
v_call: TRBV6-5
clone_size: -
j_call: TRBJ2-7
cdr3_nt: TGTGCCAGCAGTTCGCCGGGACAGAGCTACGAGCAGTACTTC
cdr3_aa: CASSSPGQSYEQYF

d_call: TRBD1
v_call: TRBV19
clone_size: once
j_call: TRBJ1-5
cdr3_nt: TGTGCCACAGTGGACAGGGCCCGCAATCAGCCCCAGCATTTT
cdr3_aa: CATVDRARNQPQHF

d_call: -
v_call: TRBV11-3
clone_size: -
j_call: TRBJ1-3
cdr3_nt: TGTGCCAGCAGCTTAGACGGACAGACTGGAAACACCATATATTTT
cdr3_aa: CASSLDGQTGNTIYF

d_call: TRBD1
v_call: TRBV28
clone_size: -
j_call: TRBJ2-3
cdr3_nt: TGTGCCAGCAGTTCAGGGACAGCCCAATATACGCAGTATTTT
cdr3_aa: CASSSGTAQYTQYF

d_call: -
v_call: TRBV5-1
clone_size: once
j_call: TRBJ2-1
cdr3_nt: TGCGCCAGCAGCGCGGGGACCACCGGGGACAATGAGCAGTTCTTC
cdr3_aa: CASSAGTTGDNEQFF

d_call: TRBD1
v_call: TRBV30
clone_size: -
j_call: TRBJ2-5
cdr3_nt: TGTGCCTGGAGTGCTAGGGGACAGAGAGAGACCCAGTACTTC
cdr3_aa: CAWSARGQRETQYF

d_call: TRBD1
v_call: TRBV12-3/TRBV12-4
clone_size: -
j_call: TRBJ2-1
cdr3_nt: TGTGCCAGCAGGCTGACAGGGGAGGCTGAGCAGTTCTTC
cdr3_aa: CASRLTGEAEQFF

d_call: TRBD2
v_call: TRBV7-9
clone_size: -
j_call: TRBJ2-1
cdr3_nt: TGTGCCAGCAGCTCCGGGACTAGCGTCCCGAGCTCCTACAATGAGCAGTTCTTC
cdr3_aa: CASSSGTSVPSSYNEQFF

d_call: -
v_call: TRBV7-9
clone_size: -
j_call: TRBJ1-5
cdr3_nt: TGTGCCAGCAGCCTCGGTGATCAGCCCCAGCATTTT
cdr3_aa: CASSLGDQPQHF

d_call: -
v_call: TRBV28
clone_size: -
j_call: TRBJ1-2
cdr3_nt: TGTGCCAGCAGTTTAGGCGACGGGGGCTACACCTTC
cdr3_aa: CASSLGDGGYTF

d_call: TRBD2
v_call: TRBV2
clone_size: -
j_call: TRBJ2-1
cdr3_nt: TGTGCCAGCAGTGTGCGGGGACTAGCGGGGAGGTCTGAGCAGTTCTTC
cdr3_aa: CASSVRGLAGRSEQFF

d_call: -
v_call: TRBV5-1
clone_size: -
j_call: TRBJ1-2
cdr3_nt: TGCGCCAGCAGCTCTGGTGCCCCACCGCGCGTGTTCACCTTC
cdr3_aa: CASSSGAPPRVFTF

d_call: -
v_call: TRBV24-1
clone_size: -
j_call: TRBJ2-1
cdr3_nt: TGTGCCACCAGTGATTTGCAGGGAAGCTACAATGAGCAGTTCTTC
cdr3_aa: CATSDLQGSYNEQFF

d_call: TRBD1
v_call: TRBV7-2
clone_size: -
j_call: TRBJ1-6
cdr3_nt: TGTGCCAGCAGCCCGGGGGACAGGGAGGGTTCACCCCTCCACTTT
cdr3_aa: CASSPGDREGSPLHF

d_call: -
v_call: TRBV28
clone_size: -
j_call: TRBJ2-7
cdr3_nt: TGTGCCAGCAGTTTATCTTCAGGTTTCCCCTACGAGCAGTACTTC
cdr3_aa: CASSLSSGFPYEQYF

d_call: TRBD1
v_call: TRBV4-3
clone_size: -
j_call: TRBJ1-2
cdr3_nt: TGCGCCAGCAGCCACTTAGGGATCCCAGGACAGGGGAACTATGGCTACACCTTC
cdr3_aa: CASSHLGIPGQGNYGYTF

d_call: -
v_call: TRBV5-1
clone_size: -
j_call: TRBJ2-5
cdr3_nt: TGCGCCAGCAGACCGGGACAATATGAAGAGACCCAGTACTTC
cdr3_aa: CASRPGQYEETQYF

d_call: TRBD1
v_call: TRBV15
clone_size: -
j_call: TRBJ2-1
cdr3_nt: TGTGCCACCACCGGGACAGGGCGTGCGGGCAATGAGCAGTTCTTC
cdr3_aa: CATTGTGRAGNEQFF

d_call: TRBD1
v_call: TRBV27
clone_size: -
j_call: TRBJ2-2
cdr3_nt: TGTGCCAGCAGTACTTACAGGACAGGGAACACCGGGGAGCTGTTTTTT
cdr3_aa: CASSTYRTGNTGELFF

d_call: -
v_call: TRBV19
clone_size: -
j_call: TRBJ1-2
cdr3_nt: TGTGCCAGTAGTCCTCAGGGGCTTCCCTATGGCTACACCTTC
cdr3_aa: CASSPQGLPYGYTF

d_call: TRBD1
v_call: TRBV4-2
clone_size: -
j_call: TRBJ1-4
cdr3_nt: TGTGCCAGCAGCCAAATGACAGGGACTAATGAAAAACTGTTTTTT
cdr3_aa: CASSQMTGTNEKLFF

d_call: TRBD2
v_call: TRBV18
clone_size: -
j_call: TRBJ2-4
cdr3_nt: TGTGCCAGCTCACCACTCGGAGCTGGACTAGCGGGACCAAACATTCAGTACTTC
cdr3_aa: CASSPLGAGLAGPNIQYF

d_call: -
v_call: TRBV12-3/TRBV12-4
clone_size: -
j_call: TRBJ1-1
cdr3_nt: TGTGCCAGCAGTTACGAGGAGGTCACTGAAGCTTTCTTT
cdr3_aa: CASSYEEVTEAFF

d_call: TRBD1
v_call: TRBV15
clone_size: -
j_call: TRBJ1-3
cdr3_nt: TGTGCCACCAGCAGAACAGGGGGCCGGGTGTATGGAAACACCATATATTTT
cdr3_aa: CATSRTGGRVYGNTIYF

d_call: TRBD1
v_call: TRBV27
clone_size: once
j_call: TRBJ2-3
cdr3_nt: TGTGCCAGCAGTTTTCTGACAGGGGTTAGCACAGATACGCAGTATTTT
cdr3_aa: CASSFLTGVSTDTQYF

d_call: TRBD2
v_call: TRBV3-1/TRBV3-2
clone_size: -
j_call: TRBJ2-3
cdr3_nt: TGTGCCAGCAGTCAGACTAGCGTGCTACTCGGGGATACGCAGTATTTT
cdr3_aa: CASSQTSVLLGDTQYF

d_call: TRBD1
v_call: TRBV6-6
clone_size: -
j_call: TRBJ2-7
cdr3_nt: TGTGCCAGCAGTAGGACAGGGGGCATTAACTACGAGCAGTACTTC
cdr3_aa: CASSRTGGINYEQYF

d_call: -
v_call: TRBV30
clone_size: -
j_call: TRBJ1-1
cdr3_nt: TGTGCCTGGAACCTAAGGGGCCTTTTGAACACTGAAGCTTTCTTT
cdr3_aa: CAWNLRGLLNTEAFF

d_call: TRBD2
v_call: TRBV10-3
clone_size: -
j_call: TRBJ2-1
cdr3_nt: TGTGCCATCACCACTAGCGGGGGGCTACACAATGAGCAGTTCTTC
cdr3_aa: CAITTSGGLHNEQFF

d_call: -
v_call: TRBV30
clone_size: -
j_call: TRBJ1-4
cdr3_nt: TGTGCCTGGAGGCCAGGGACTAATGAAAAACTGTTTTTT
cdr3_aa: CAWRPGTNEKLFF

d_call: -
v_call: TRBV28
clone_size: once
j_call: TRBJ1-6
cdr3_nt: TGTGCCAGCAGTCGATCGGGAGGTTCACCCCTCCACTTT
cdr3_aa: CASSRSGGSPLHF

d_call: TRBD1
v_call: TRBV9
clone_size: -
j_call: TRBJ1-6
cdr3_nt: TGTGCCAGCAGCGTCGGCAGGGGGAATTCACCCCTCCACTTT
cdr3_aa: CASSVGRGNSPLHF